The T cell receptor (beta chain) described here comes from a study of blood T cells in healthy people across ages. The second PCR ran about 7 to 12 cycles with a sample-barcoded 5' primer and J-beta primers. TCRdb reprocessed the 5' RACE reads via MiXCR and lists one record per CDR3 protein. The data contain 600,000 to 850,000 distinct CDR3 sequences, approximately 25% of them seen just once; the ten biggest clones take up 9.4%. Study-wide points: Older individuals had lower TCR beta diversity per million T cells (the decline was roughly linear).

In the case of this clonotype: Antigen: not known.

With 3 bases removed from V and 9 bases from J, the gap between germline ends came to 18 bases. Germline V gene sequence: CDR1 MDHEN, CDR2 SYDVKM. The CDR3 has 15 residues. This sample was shared with a second study, whose subject was T cells of mothers and their children. From that second work: In this cohort, donors were three healthy Caucasian mothers plus their six children.

The specimen sequenced was blood. The sequence was obtained from a boy aged 5-17 years in good health. V usage is TRBV28 and J usage is TRBJ1-5; no clear D gene. The CDR3 loop reads CASSLGGQQRPPQHF. CDR3 bases: TGTGCCAGCAGTTTGGGAGGTCAGCAACGTCCGCCCCAGCATTTT.